This is a list of T cell receptor beta chains from one sample in a study of blood T cell repertoires in COVID-19. Assay used: immunoSEQ multiplex PCR; TCRdb lists only in-frame clones, some missing. The sample has some 130,000 clones, less than 90% seen once. Input material: PBMCs or T cells enriched from blood (not recorded which). The source of these receptors is a man in his thirties or forties who had recovered from COVID-19. Both conserved end residues are part of each CDR3. D genes are given only for firm matches. A clone size is listed for some rows: how often the clone was seen (once, few, many), or a class if it is expanded.

cdr3_aa,cdr3_nt,d_call,clone_size,v_call,j_call
CASSQRTPGGPGELFF,TGTGCCAGCAGCCAAAGGACGCCCGGGGGACCCGGGGAGCTGTTTTTT,-,-,TRBV3-1/TRBV3-2,TRBJ2-2
CASSLAGGEGNTIYF,TGCGCCAGCAGCTTGGCCGGGGGTGAAGGAAACACCATATATTTT,-,few,TRBV5-1,TRBJ1-3
CASSETDSNQPQHF,TGTGCCAGCAGTGAGACAGACAGCAATCAGCCCCAGCATTTT,-,once,TRBV9,TRBJ1-5
CASSGPGGETLNSPLHF,TGTGCCAGCAGTGGTCCCGGGGGAGAGACTTTGAATTCACCCCTCCACTTT,-,-,TRBV2,TRBJ1-6
CASSLAHQGYGYTF,TGTGCCAGCAGCTTAGCGCATCAGGGCTATGGCTACACCTTC,-,-,TRBV7-9,TRBJ1-2
CASSQDSGRLNEKLFF,TGTGCCAGCAGCCAAGATTCGGGCAGACTAAATGAAAAACTGTTTTTT,-,-,TRBV3-1/TRBV3-2,TRBJ1-4
CASSRTAVEDSPLHF,TGTGCCAGCAGCAGGACTGCCGTCGAGGATTCACCCCTCCACTTT,-,few,TRBV3-1/TRBV3-2,TRBJ1-6
CASSLDATGALSGANVLTF,TGTGCCAGCAGTTTAGATGCGACAGGGGCTCTCTCTGGGGCCAACGTCCTGACTTTC,TRBD1,-,TRBV27,TRBJ2-6
CASSFHRVSDEQFF,TGTGCCAGCAGCTTTCACAGGGTGAGTGATGAGCAGTTCTTC,-,-,TRBV9,TRBJ2-1
CASSVTREGQLNEKLFF,TGTGCCAGCAGTGTTACACGTGAGGGACAGCTTAATGAAAAACTGTTTTTT,TRBD1,once,TRBV2,TRBJ1-4
CSVKRGLYEQYF,TGCAGCGTGAAGCGGGGGCTGTACGAGCAGTACTTC,TRBD2,-,TRBV29-1,TRBJ2-7
CSASPIVSNQPQHF,TGCAGTGCTAGTCCTATAGTTAGCAATCAGCCCCAGCATTTT,-,-,TRBV20-1,TRBJ1-5
CASRKGDRGNIQYF,TGTGCCAGCCGTAAAGGTGACAGGGGTAACATTCAGTACTTC,TRBD1,-,TRBV2,TRBJ2-4
CASSLETPRYGYTF,TGCGCCAGCAGCTTGGAGACTCCTAGATATGGCTACACCTTC,-,-,TRBV5-1,TRBJ1-2
CSVPHSKKETQYF,TGCAGCGTCCCCCACTCCAAGAAAGAGACCCAGTACTTC,-,-,TRBV29-1,TRBJ2-5
CASSFLTDTQYF,TGTGCCAGCAGTTTCCTCACAGATACGCAGTATTTT,-,-,TRBV12-3/TRBV12-4,TRBJ2-3
CATSTQREVYYNEQFF,TGTGCCACCAGCACCCAGCGGGAGGTTTACTACAATGAGCAGTTCTTC,TRBD2,-,TRBV15,TRBJ2-1
CASSLIAGQGNTGELFF,TGTGCCAGCAGCTTAATTGCGGGACAGGGGAACACCGGGGAGCTGTTTTTT,TRBD1,-,TRBV7-9,TRBJ2-2
CASSKPSGDEETQYF,TGTGCCAGCAGCAAACCAAGCGGGGACGAAGAGACCCAGTACTTC,TRBD2,-,TRBV11-2,TRBJ2-5
CASSQGLQPFLTGELFF,TGTGCCAGCAGCCAAGGACTGCAACCATTCCTCACCGGGGAGCTGTTTTTT,-,-,TRBV14,TRBJ2-2
CASSLAGASGSGETQYF,TGTGCCAGCAGCTTGGCCGGGGCTAGCGGGAGCGGTGAGACCCAGTACTTC,TRBD2,-,TRBV5-4,TRBJ2-5
CASWGGPNQPQHF,TGTGCCAGTTGGGGGGGCCCAAATCAGCCCCAGCATTTT,-,-,TRBV12-3/TRBV12-4,TRBJ1-5